This TCR beta chain came from a study of early T cells in non-severe SARS-CoV-2 infection. Via MiXCR, TCRdb re-called the 5' RACE reads, giving one row per CDR3 protein. The sample carries approximately 52,000 distinct CDR3 sequences, 7.5% to 9.5% recorded once. This clonotype was observed at least ten times. This CDR3 comprises 14 residues. The junction had 4 bases not matched to a gene; V was cut back by 4 bases and J by 4 bases. The V gene's germline CDR1 is SNHLY and CDR2 FYNNEI. The sequence derives from an adult who was a healthcare worker with PCR-confirmed SARS-CoV-2 infection or an uninfected control (not recorded which). The material sequenced was whole blood. The chain employs TRBV2 and TRBJ2-3, with 8 bases aligning to TRBD2. CDR3 sequence reads: CASSGGGFADTQYF. In DNA form, the CDR3 reads TGTGCCAGCAGTGGCGGGGGGTTCGCAGATACGCAGTATTTT. Together with reference TRBV2 and TRBJ2-3, the CDR3 gives the full variable domain: EPEVTQTPSHQVTQMGQEVILRCVPISNHLYFYWYRQILGQKVEFLVSFYNNEISEKSEIFDDQFSVERPDGSNFTLKIRSTKLEDSAMYFCASSGGGFADTQYFGPGTRLTVL.